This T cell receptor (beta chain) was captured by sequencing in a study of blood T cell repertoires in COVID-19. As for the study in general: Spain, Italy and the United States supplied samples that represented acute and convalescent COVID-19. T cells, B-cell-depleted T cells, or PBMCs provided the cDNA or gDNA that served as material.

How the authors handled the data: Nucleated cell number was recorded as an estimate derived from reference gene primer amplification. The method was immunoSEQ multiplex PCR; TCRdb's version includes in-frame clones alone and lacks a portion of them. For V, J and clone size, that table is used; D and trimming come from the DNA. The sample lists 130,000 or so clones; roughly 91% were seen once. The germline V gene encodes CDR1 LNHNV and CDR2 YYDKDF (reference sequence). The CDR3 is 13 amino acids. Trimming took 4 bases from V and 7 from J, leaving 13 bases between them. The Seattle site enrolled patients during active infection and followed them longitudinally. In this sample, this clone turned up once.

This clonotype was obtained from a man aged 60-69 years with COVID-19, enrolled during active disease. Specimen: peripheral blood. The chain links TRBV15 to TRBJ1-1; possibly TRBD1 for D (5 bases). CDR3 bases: TGTGCCACCAGCAACCAGGGTTTCGGTGAAGCTTTCTTT. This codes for CATSNQGFGEAFF.